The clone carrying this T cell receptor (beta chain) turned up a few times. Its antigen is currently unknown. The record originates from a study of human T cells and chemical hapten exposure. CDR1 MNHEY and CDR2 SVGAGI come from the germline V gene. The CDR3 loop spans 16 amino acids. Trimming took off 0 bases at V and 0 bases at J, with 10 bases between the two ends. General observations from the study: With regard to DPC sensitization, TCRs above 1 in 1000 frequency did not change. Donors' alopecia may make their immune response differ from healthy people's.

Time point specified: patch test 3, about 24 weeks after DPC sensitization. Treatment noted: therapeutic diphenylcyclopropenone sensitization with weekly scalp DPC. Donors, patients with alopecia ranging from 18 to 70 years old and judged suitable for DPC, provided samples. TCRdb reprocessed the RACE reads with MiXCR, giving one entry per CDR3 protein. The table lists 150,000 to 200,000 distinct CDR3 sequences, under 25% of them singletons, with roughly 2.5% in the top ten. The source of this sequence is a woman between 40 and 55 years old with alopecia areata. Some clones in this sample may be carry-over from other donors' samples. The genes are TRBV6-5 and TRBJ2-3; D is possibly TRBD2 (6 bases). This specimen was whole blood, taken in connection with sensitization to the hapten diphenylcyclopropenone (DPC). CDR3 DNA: TGTGCCAGCAGTTACTCTGGCGGGGCAAGCACAGATACGCAGTATTTT. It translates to CASSYSGGASTDTQYF.